The 18 T cell receptor beta chains given below trace back to one sample, sequenced in a study of OX40 agonist ivuxolimab in advanced cancers. Assay: immunoSEQ multiplex PCR; the TCRdb copy retains only in-frame clones and omits some. The data contain some 11,000 clones, roughly three quarters of them singletons. This sample comprised CD4+ or CD8+ T cells sorted from blood, obtained in a trial of the OX40 agonist ivuxolimab. The receptors come from an adult with an advanced solid tumor such as melanoma, head and neck, liver or kidney cancer.

The gene calls are TRBV7-9 and TRBJ2-5, with D unresolved. The CDR3 is 12 amino acids. Germline CDR1 reads SEHNR; CDR2 reads FQNEAQ (reference sequence). Trimming shortened V by 5 bases and J by 4 bases, and 8 bases separated the two germline ends. The CDR3 loop is CASSLGIETQYF. CDR3 in DNA: TGTGCCAGCAGCCTAGGGATAGAGACCCAGTACTTC.

The V call is TRBV29-1, the J call TRBJ2-7, with 7 nucleotides matching TRBD1. CDR1 and CDR2 from the germline V gene are SQVTM and ANQGSEA. The CDR3 is 13 amino acids. The J segment lost 5 bases and the V segment lost 7 bases, leaving 11 bases of the junction unmatched. CDR3 loop: CSARGGQEHEQYF. The CDR3 DNA follows: TGCAGCGCCCGGGGTGGACAGGAGCACGAGCAGTACTTC.

As concerns this clone: Likely a read error: the CDR3 ends without its conserved phenylalanine or tryptophan. This chain connects TRBV7-7 to TRBJ2-6; no clear D. Germline CDR1 and CDR2: SSHAT and FNYEAQ (reference sequence). V was cut by 4 bases and J by 5 bases, with 12 bases left in between. The CDR3 is 15 amino acids. CDR3 protein: CASSSTQSRANVLTS. CDR3 nucleotides: TGTGCCAGCAGCTCGACACAAAGTCGGGCCAACGTCCTGACTTCC.

This clone has only one observation. This chain joins TRBV4-2 and TRBJ2-7; 12 positions match TRBD2. The CDR3 covers 16 residues. The J segment lost 4 bases and the V segment lost 0 bases, leaving 4 bases of the junction unmatched. Germline loops: CDR1 LGHNA, CDR2 YNFKEQ. CDR3 region: CASSQEWTSGDYEQYF. In nucleotides, the CDR3 is TGTGCCAGCAGCCAAGAGTGGACTAGCGGGGATTACGAGCAGTACTTC.

The V gene is TRBV11-1, the J gene TRBJ2-7, with TRBD2 identical over 14 bases. Trimming at V came to 5 bases and at J to 6 bases, leaving 6 bases not matched to a gene. Germline CDR1 and CDR2: SGHAT and FQDESV (reference sequence). The CDR3 has 15 residues. The CDR3 loop is CASSTTSGRALEQYF. DNA for the CDR3: TGTGCCAGCAGCACGACTAGCGGGAGGGCCCTCGAGCAGTACTTC.

This clone was counted only a few times. The chain recombines TRBV7-9 with TRBJ2-7, with D unclear. CDR3 length equals 16 residues. CDR1 is SEHNR, CDR2 FQNEAQ, per germline (reference sequence). The ends were cut back, 5 bases at V and 2 bases at J, with 19 bases in the middle. In nucleotides, the CDR3 is TGTGCCAGCAGCCAACCCAGTGGCCCCCGGGCCTACGAGCAGTACTTC. Translation: CASSQPSGPRAYEQYF.

V and J are TRBV7-9 and TRBJ2-7, with TRBD2 matching over 8 bases. Trimming at V came to 5 bases and at J to 4 bases, leaving 7 bases not matched to a gene. Germline CDR1 and CDR2: SEHNR and FQNEAQ (reference sequence). CDR3 size: 14 residues. The CDR3 region has the DNA TGTGCCAGCAGCCCATGGACTAGCAGTTACGAGCAGTACTTC. Protein product: CASSPWTSSYEQYF.

The CDR3 DNA reads as TGTGCCAGCAGCCAACTAAGCTCGCCAGATACGCAGTATTTT. Its protein is CASSQLSSPDTQYF. The chain recombines TRBV14 with TRBJ2-3; D gene ambiguous. This CDR3 has 14 amino acids. V shed 2 bases and J shed 4 bases, with 10 bases lying between them. Germline-derived CDR1 and CDR2 are SGHDN and FVKESK.

Only a few counts were recorded for this clone. The genes are TRBV7-3 and TRBJ2-7; the D is unclear. V lost 2 bases to trimming and J lost 5 bases, with 13 bases between them. The CDR3 covers 14 residues. Germline CDR1 and CDR2: SGHTA and FQGTGA. CDR3 DNA: TGTGCCAGCAGCTTAGCTGTTTGGACCGACGAGCAGTACTTC. Its protein product is CASSLAVWTDEQYF.

The chain links TRBV2 to TRBJ2-7, with 11 positions matching TRBD2. This CDR3 has 13 amino acids. Looked up from germline, CDR1 is SNHLY and CDR2 is FYNNEI. Germline trimming cut 10 bases from V and 6 bases from J; bases unmatched to any gene: 8. The CDR3 loop is CAIPRLAGGEQYF. The CDR3 region has the DNA TGTGCCATCCCGCGGCTAGCGGGAGGCGAGCAGTACTTC.

This clone showed up just a few times. This chain joins TRBV27 and TRBJ2-7, with D perhaps TRBD2 (7 bases). CDR3 length equals 15 residues. Germline loops: CDR1 MNHEY, CDR2 SMNVEV (reference sequence). V was cut by 7 bases and J by 4 bases, with 20 bases left in between. The CDR3 bases are TGTGCCAGCATTGGGCAGGCGGGGGCAAAATACGAGCAGTACTTC. Protein: CASIGQAGAKYEQYF.

The chain has TRBV28 and TRBJ1-1, with D possibly matching TRBD1 (5 bases). This CDR3 comprises 16 residues. The germline V and J ends were trimmed by 3 bases and 0 bases, with 14 bases remaining between them. Looked up from germline, CDR1 is MDHEN and CDR2 is SYDVKM. CDR3 region: CASSLVDTGMNTEAFF. CDR3 DNA sequence: TGTGCCAGCAGTTTGGTGGACACGGGCATGAACACTGAAGCTTTCTTT.

V usage is TRBV6-5 and J usage is TRBJ1-1; TRBD1 might be the D (5 bases). The V end lost 7 bases, the J end lost 1 base, and 13 bases lay between the germline ends. Germline lookup yields CDR1 MNHEY and CDR2 SVGAGI. This CDR3 region has 14 residues. This CDR3 is CASKNRRENTEAFF. CDR3 nucleotide sequence: TGTGCCAGCAAGAACAGGAGGGAGAACACTGAAGCTTTCTTT.

This clone was detected a few times. The rearrangement uses TRBV7-6 and TRBJ1-4, with D uncertain. The CDR3 has 14 residues. Trimming left V 2 bases short and J 4 bases short, with 8 bases between. Germline values: CDR1 SGHVS, CDR2 FNYEAQ. CDR3 sequence: CASSLSRDNEKLFF. DNA for the CDR3: TGTGCCAGCAGCTTAAGCAGAGATAATGAAAAACTGTTTTTT.

The rearrangement links TRBV2 to TRBJ2-1; maybe TRBD2 (6 bases). V was shortened by 5 bases and J by 1 base, with 15 bases between the two germline ends. Germline V gene data show CDR1 as SNHLY and CDR2 as FYNNEI. The CDR3 totals 16 residues. DNA of the CDR3: TGTGCCAGCAGTTTATTACCGGAGGGGTCCTACAATGAGCAGTTCTTC. Translated: CASSLLPEGSYNEQFF.

V usage is TRBV4-1 and J usage is TRBJ1-2, with TRBD1 matching over 11 bases. This CDR3 is built from 18 residues. Germline-derived CDR1 and CDR2 are MGHRA and YSYEKL. V shed 0 bases, J shed 7 bases, and the junction held 13 bases outside the gene matches. CDR3 loop: CASSQDILGGQGAVGYTF. Written as DNA, the CDR3 is TGCGCCAGCAGCCAAGATATACTTGGTGGACAGGGGGCAGTTGGCTACACCTTC.

The rearrangement links TRBV6-1 to TRBJ2-2, with TRBD2 matching 9 bases. This CDR3 region has 14 residues. The V gene's germline CDR1 is MNHNS and CDR2 SASEGT. The V gene end was trimmed by 8 bases and the J gene end by 3 bases; junction bases not matched to a gene: 4. CDR3 in amino acids: CASAGLADTGELFF. The CDR3 DNA reads as TGTGCCAGCGCGGGACTAGCCGACACCGGGGAGCTGTTTTTT.

The chain is built from TRBV5-6 and TRBJ2-7; 11 bases line up with TRBD1. Germline values: CDR1 SGHDT, CDR2 YYEEEE. After removal of 2 bases from V and 4 bases from J, the junction contained 2 bases not matched to a gene. CDR3 length: 14 amino acids. For the CDR3, the DNA is TGTGCCAGCAGCTTCGGGACAGGGGGGTACGAGCAGTACTTC. Translated, it gives CASSFGTGGYEQYF.